Listed here are 16 T cell receptor beta chains from one sample, sequenced in a study of cytomegalovirus exposure and HLA in healthy donors (dated by TCRdb to the late 2010s). Libraries were built with the immunoSEQ multiplex PCR assay. A mixture of 60 forward primers for TCR Vbeta segments and 13 reverse primers for TCR Jbeta segments was used in the multiplex PCR. TCRdb re-hosts the immuneACCESS table, in-frame sequences only. Its copies lack some clones; in the studies checked, an unresolved V gene accounts for under half of them, and the cause for the rest is not known. This sample lists 150,000 or so clones; about 76% were detected once. The ten largest clonotypes hold roughly 4.2% of the sample. Material: PBMCs. These receptors were obtained from a male donor in good health and CMV-seronegative.

The chain carries TRBV5-1 and TRBJ1-3, with D unresolved. Germline V gives CDR1 SGHRS, CDR2 YFSETQ. V shed 1 base and J shed 1 base, with 12 bases lying between them. The CDR3 runs to 16 residues. The CDR3 coding sequence is TGCGCCAGCAGCTTGACGCCTACCGGGTCTGGAAACACCATATATTTT. Translated, it gives CASSLTPTGSGNTIYF. The whole variable domain, remainder taken from reference TRBV5-1 and TRBJ1-3, is KAGVTQTPRYLIKTRGQQVTLSCSPISGHRSVSWYQQTPGQGLQFLFEYFSETQRNKGNFPGRFSGRQFSNSRSEMNVSTLELGDSALYLCASSLTPTGSGNTIYFGEGSWLTVV.

V gene TRBV6-5 combines with J gene TRBJ1-5; D is uncertain. The CDR3 extends over 15 amino acids. Germline V CDR1 and CDR2: MNHEY, SVGAGI. The V gene lost 5 bases and the J gene lost 5 bases, with 16 bases spanning the gap. The CDR3 DNA follows: TGTGCCAGCAGTCCTTGGGCCACCACGGATCAGCCCCAGCATTTT. Translation: CASSPWATTDQPQHF.

V is TRBV2 and J is TRBJ2-2; D gene ambiguous. The CDR3 is made up of 15 amino acids. Germline V gene sequence: CDR1 SNHLY, CDR2 FYNNEI. Deletions cut 4 bases from V and 0 bases from J, with 9 bases between. CDR3 coding DNA: TGTGCCAGCAGTGCCGAGGATACGAACACCGGGGAGCTGTTTTTT. Protein: CASSAEDTNTGELFF.

The V gene is TRBV7-3, the J gene TRBJ2-5; 11 bases map to TRBD1. The DNA end is more similar to TRBJ2-7, so the J call may be wrong. There are 16 residues in the CDR3. The germline V gene has CDR1 SGHTA and CDR2 FQGTGA. CDR3 coding DNA: TGTGCCAGCAGCTTACGCGGGACAGGGGGTCCCTACGAGCAGTACTTC. It is translated as CASSLRGTGGPYEQYF.

The chain links TRBV6-6 to TRBJ2-2; D is undetermined. Per germline, CDR1 MNHNY and CDR2 SVGAGI (reference sequence). The CDR3 extends over 14 amino acids. V shed 0 bases and J shed 3 bases, with 5 bases lying between them. This chain's CDR3 is CASSYSRHTGELFF. DNA of the CDR3: TGTGCCAGCAGTTACTCGAGGCACACCGGGGAGCTGTTTTTT.

The chain recombines TRBV6-6 with TRBJ1-6, with D possibly matching TRBD1 (6 bases). From germline, CDR1 is MNHNY and CDR2 SVGAGI (reference sequence). The CDR3 runs to 14 residues. V lost 2 bases and J lost 9, with 11 bases in between. CDR3 sequence reads: CASSYQGQSSPLHF. The CDR3 bases are TGTGCCAGCAGTTACCAGGGGCAGAGTTCACCCCTCCACTTT.

V and J are TRBV4-2 and TRBJ1-6, with 8 nucleotides matching TRBD1. CDR3 size: 17 residues. In germline, CDR1 is LGHNA, CDR2 YNFKEQ. V lost 0 bases to trimming and J lost 4 bases; unmatched junction nucleotides: 5. The CDR3 here is CASSQEAGGLYNSPLHF. CDR3 sequence (DNA): TGTGCCAGCAGCCAAGAGGCAGGGGGCCTTTATAATTCACCCCTCCACTTT.

This clone appeared a few times. CDR3 DNA sequence: TGTGCCAGCAGCCCCTCGGGACAGATTGTTGAAGCTTTCTTT. Its protein is CASSPSGQIVEAFF. This rearrangement joins TRBV9 to TRBJ1-1; 7 bases are shared with TRBD1. CDR3 length equals 14 residues. From germline, CDR1 is SGDLS and CDR2 YYNGEE. The junction had 10 bases not matched to a gene; V was cut back by 4 bases and J by 7 bases. The whole variable domain, filled in from reference TRBV9 and TRBJ1-1, reads DSGVTQTPKHLITATGQRVTLRCSPRSGDLSVYWYQQSLDQGLQFLIQYYNGEERAKGNILERFSAQQFPDLHSELNLSSLELGDSALYFCASSPSGQIVEAFFGQGTRLTVV.

The chain employs TRBV5-1 and TRBJ2-7, with D unclear. CDR1 SGHRS and CDR2 YFSETQ come from the germline V gene. The V gene lost 0 bases and the J gene lost 1 base, with 8 bases spanning the gap. This CDR3 is built from 14 residues. CDR3 in amino acids: CASSLGPVSYEQYF. CDR3 bases: TGCGCCAGCAGCTTGGGCCCAGTTTCCTACGAGCAGTACTTC.

This chain connects TRBV4-2 to TRBJ1-1; no clear D gene. Trimming shortened V by 1 base and J by 1 base, and 16 bases separated the two germline ends. Germline CDR1 and CDR2: LGHNA and YNFKEQ. There are 17 residues in the CDR3. This CDR3 reads CASSQALEEGWNTEAFF. CDR3 DNA sequence: TGTGCCAGCAGCCAAGCCTTGGAGGAAGGTTGGAACACTGAAGCTTTCTTT.

This chain links TRBV6-5 with TRBJ2-7, with D perhaps matching TRBD2 (5 bases). Trimming removed 7 bases at V and 7 bases at J, with 20 bases between. The germline V gene encodes CDR1 MNHEY and CDR2 SVGAGI. The CDR3 spans 14 residues. Here the CDR3 DNA reads TGTGCCAGCAAGGGCCGGACTGGAGTTGGAGAGCAGTACTTC. This gives the protein CASKGRTGVGEQYF.

The chain recombines TRBV19 with TRBJ1-1, with D possibly matching TRBD1 (5 bases). The CDR3 loop spans 14 amino acids. The V gene lost 8 bases and the J gene lost 4 bases, with 17 bases spanning the gap. CDR1 and CDR2 from the germline V gene are LNHDA and SQIVND (reference sequence). DNA of the CDR3: TGTGCCAGTCGCGGGGGGTCATGGGGCACTGAAGCTTTCTTT. Translated, it gives CASRGGSWGTEAFF.

The rearrangement links TRBV19 to TRBJ2-2, with TRBD2 identical over 8 bases. Trimming took 5 bases from V and 4 from J; bases not matched to a gene: 6. Germline CDR1 is LNHDA and CDR2 is SQIVND (reference sequence). This CDR3 contains 15 residues. Here the CDR3 reads CASSVAGGFTGELFF. The CDR3 DNA follows: TGTGCCAGTAGTGTGGCGGGAGGATTCACCGGGGAGCTGTTTTTT.

V and J are TRBV11-1 and TRBJ2-3; 9 bases agree with TRBD2. CDR1 is SGHAT and CDR2 is FQDESV in the germline V gene (reference sequence). J lost 5 bases, V lost 4 bases, and 4 bases had no gene match. The CDR3 loop spans 14 amino acids. This chain's CDR3 is CASSSAGGIDTQYF. CDR3 coding DNA: TGTGCCAGCAGCTCAGCGGGAGGTATAGATACGCAGTATTTT.

The rearrangement uses TRBV6-5 and TRBJ1-3; 9 positions agree with TRBD1. This CDR3 comprises 15 residues. CDR1 MNHEY and CDR2 SVGAGI come from the germline V gene. Unmatched junction bases numbered 6, after V lost 0 bases and J lost 9 bases. The CDR3 region is CASSYSGQGVRTIYF. The DNA for the CDR3 is TGTGCCAGCAGTTACTCGGGACAGGGAGTACGCACCATATATTTT.

For the CDR3, the DNA is TGCAGCGTTGCCCCGGGACAGGGGACAGGAAACACCATATATTTT. Its translation: CSVAPGQGTGNTIYF. The gene calls are TRBV29-1 and TRBJ1-3, with TRBD1 matching over 10 bases. V gave up 4 bases and J gave up 4 bases; unmatched junction bases: 7. The CDR3 sequence is 15 residues long. Germline lookup yields CDR1 SQVTM and CDR2 ANQGSEA.